The 24 T cell receptor beta chains below come from one sample, sequenced in a study of regulatory T cells in long-lasting Graves disease. With iRepertoire HTBI primers and Arm-PCR of CDR3 regions, TCR beta libraries were built. One entry per CDR3 protein, called by TCRdb with MiXCR from the multiplex PCR reads. The sample records fewer than 350,000 distinct CDR3 sequences, 15% to 20% being singletons. Time point given: newly diagnosed GD, antithyroid drugs for less than 3 months. Generation of the TCR library employed RNA extracted from PBMCs. The sample consisted of peripheral blood mononuclear cells (PBMCs), taken at new diagnosis, from a patient treated with antithyroid drugs. Every receptor here comes from a female donor with Graves disease.

The chain combines TRBV20-1 with TRBJ1-2, with 9 bases lining up with TRBD1. V dropped 6 bases and J dropped 7; count of bases not matched to a gene: 15. Germline CDR1 reads DFQATT; CDR2 reads SNEGSKA (reference sequence). The CDR3 runs to 15 residues. The chain's CDR3 is CSALPPLDRGPGYTF. For the CDR3, the DNA is TGCAGTGCCCTTCCCCCCCTGGACAGGGGACCTGGCTACACCTTC.

This clonotype was seen ten or more times. V usage is TRBV27 and J usage is TRBJ2-7; TRBD1 matches at 11 bases. The germline V gene encodes CDR1 MNHEY and CDR2 SMNVEV (reference sequence). The CDR3 sequence is 17 residues long. Trimming removed 4 bases from V and 0 bases from J; junction bases left unmatched: 8. The CDR3 bases are TGTGCCAGCAGTTCCCCCTCCGGGACAGGGGGCTCCTACGAGCAGTACTTC. Its protein product is CASSSPSGTGGSYEQYF.

This clonotype was found a few times. In nucleotides, the CDR3 is TGCAGTGCTAGTTTCCTGGGACCCACCAGGCCCCAGCATTTT. Translated: CSASFLGPTRPQHF. This chain uses TRBV20-1 with TRBJ1-5; perhaps TRBD1 as D (5 bases). The CDR3 length is 14 residues. V was shortened by 3 bases and J by 9 bases, with 18 bases between the two germline ends. Germline-derived CDR1 and CDR2 are DFQATT and SNEGSKA (reference sequence).

This clonotype was counted a few times. J is TRBJ2-7 and V is TRBV14; 8 bases line up with TRBD2. The J segment lost 6 bases and the V segment lost 3 bases, leaving 4 bases of the junction unmatched. CDR3 length equals 13 residues. Germline CDR1 is SGHDN and CDR2 is FVKESK. CDR3 protein: CASSHGGTSEQYF. The CDR3 nucleotides are TGTGCCAGCAGCCACGGCGGGACTAGCGAGCAGTACTTC. Using reference TRBV14 and TRBJ2-7 for the parts outside the CDR3, the full variable domain is EAGVTQFPSHSVIEKGQTVTLRCDPISGHDNLYWYRRVMGKEIKFLLHFVKESKQDESGMPNNRFLAERTGGTYSTLKVQPAELEDSGVYFCASSHGGTSEQYFGPGTRLTVT.

Ten or more counts support this clonotype. The chain couples TRBV28 to TRBJ2-3; 8 positions agree with TRBD2. Unmatched junction bases numbered 8, after V lost 6 bases and J lost 0 bases. The CDR3 extends over 16 amino acids. Germline CDR1 MDHEN, CDR2 SYDVKM. In DNA, the CDR3 is TGTGCCAGCAGACTCCCCGGGGGGGTTAGCACAGATACGCAGTATTTT. It encodes CASRLPGGVSTDTQYF.

As for this clonotype: A far larger clone is just one base off, so this is likely a read error. The V call is TRBV11-2, the J call TRBJ2-4; weak D call: TRBD1 (6 bases). There are 15 residues in the CDR3. Germline CDR1 is SGHAT and CDR2 is FQNNGV. CDR3 region: CASKKDSGPWNEQVF. In DNA form, the CDR3 reads TGTGCCAGCAAAAAGGACAGTGGGCCTTGGAATGAGCAGGTCTTC.

This clonotype was observed a handful of times. The chain joins TRBV28 to TRBJ2-2; D gene unclear. The CDR3 totals 14 residues. The V end was cut by 3 bases, the J end by 5 bases, with 10 bases between. The germline gives CDR1 MDHEN, CDR2 SYDVKM. CDR3 DNA: TGTGCCAGCAGTTTTTCCGAAGTTACCGGGGAGCTGTTTTTT. It translates to CASSFSEVTGELFF. The whole variable domain, remainder taken from reference TRBV28 and TRBJ2-2, is DVKVTQSSRYLVKRTGEKVFLECVQDMDHENMFWYRQDPGLGLRLIYFSYDVKMKEKGDIPEGYSVSREKKERFSLILESASTNQTSMYLCASSFSEVTGELFFGEGSRLTVL.

There are many counts of this clonotype. The chain recombines TRBV2 with TRBJ2-2; 13 nucleotides agree with TRBD2. Trimming removed 6 bases from V and 0 bases from J; junction bases left unmatched: 4. The CDR3 has 17 residues. Per the germline V gene, CDR1 is SNHLY and CDR2 is FYNNEI. Here the CDR3 reads CASSETSGRTNTGELFF. CDR3 DNA: TGTGCCAGCAGCGAGACTAGCGGGAGGACGAACACCGGGGAGCTGTTTTTT.

This clonotype was observed at least ten times. The CDR3 sequence is CASSLRQGFIDTQYF. The CDR3 DNA reads as TGTGCCAGCAGCCTTCGACAGGGTTTTATAGATACGCAGTATTTT. This sequence joins TRBV28 and TRBJ2-3, with 7 bases matching TRBD1. CDR3 size: 15 residues. The J segment lost 5 bases and the V segment lost 6 bases, leaving 11 bases of the junction unmatched. Germline assignment: CDR1 MDHEN and CDR2 SYDVKM.

This clonotype was recorded many times. CDR3 sequence: CASRSDSQGLAFF. As DNA, the CDR3 is TGTGCCAGCAGGTCAGACAGCCAAGGTCTGGCTTTCTTT. The rearrangement uses TRBV2 and TRBJ1-1, with D perhaps TRBD1 (5 bases). The CDR3 length is 13 residues. The V end lost 6 bases, the J end lost 11 bases, and 19 bases lay between the germline ends. Germline V lookup: CDR1 SNHLY, CDR2 FYNNEI.

This clonotype was found many times. V gene TRBV20-1 combines with J gene TRBJ2-7; D gene uncertain. V was pared by 3 bases and J by 4 bases, with 13 bases between. CDR3 length equals 13 residues. Germline lookup yields CDR1 DFQATT and CDR2 SNEGSKA (reference sequence). CDR3 coding DNA: TGCAGTGCTAGTTCGGACCTTCTTTACGAGCAGTACTTC. Amino acid sequence: CSASSDLLYEQYF.

Regarding this clonotype: A much larger clone differs from this one at a single base, so this may be a read error. The chain couples TRBV28 to TRBJ1-3; perhaps TRBD1 as D (5 bases). This CDR3 comprises 16 residues. In germline, CDR1 is MDHEN, CDR2 SYDVKM. The CDR3 sequence is CASSPPGGVSGDTIYF. DNA of the CDR3: TGTGCCAGCAGTCCCCCTGGGGGAGTTTCTGGAGACACCATATATTTT.

In this sample, this clonotype turned up many times. The chain is built from TRBV12-5 and TRBJ2-1; no firm D call. The V end was cut by 6 bases, the J end by 5 bases, with 2 bases between. The CDR3 covers 10 residues. CDR1 and CDR2 (germline): LGHNT, FRNRAP. CDR3 sequence reads: CASGDNEQFF. In DNA, the CDR3 is TGTGCTAGTGGGGACAATGAGCAGTTCTTC.

In this sample, this clonotype turned up many times. The chain combines TRBV30 with TRBJ1-1; D uncertain. In germline, CDR1 is GTSNPN, CDR2 SVGIG (reference sequence). V lost 5 bases and J 1 base, leaving 5 bases between the germline ends. The CDR3 has 11 residues. For the CDR3, the DNA is TGTGCCTGGTTGCGGAACACTGAAGCTTTCTTT. Translation: CAWLRNTEAFF. The full variable domain, its missing parts supplied by reference TRBV30 and TRBJ1-1, is SQTIHQWPATLVQPVGSPLSLECTVEGTSNPNLYWYRQAAGRGLQLLFYSVGIGQISSEVPQNLSASRPQDRQFILSSKKLLLSDSGFYLCAWLRNTEAFFGQGTRLTVV.

At least ten counts were recorded for this clonotype. The rearrangement joins TRBV12-3 or TRBV12-4 to TRBJ1-6; D call uncertain. V was clipped by 3 bases and J by 10 bases, with 13 bases between them. The CDR3 is 14 amino acids. This CDR3 is CASSLISGKSPLHF. CDR3 DNA sequence: TGTGCCAGCAGTTTGATCAGCGGGAAATCACCCCTCCACTTT.

This clonotype was seen a few times. The chain carries TRBV13 and TRBJ2-5; 8 nucleotides line up with TRBD2. Germline loops: CDR1 PRHDT, CDR2 FYEKMQ (reference sequence). The CDR3 spans 17 residues. V dropped 5 bases and J dropped 5; count of bases not matched to a gene: 16. The CDR3 DNA reads as TGTGCCAGCAGCCCTCTGGCTCAAGCGGGAGTCTCTGAGACCCAGTACTTC. Translating gives CASSPLAQAGVSETQYF.

This clonotype was seen ten or more times. V gene TRBV11-2 combines with J gene TRBJ1-2; the D gene is possibly TRBD1 (5 bases). The V end was cut by 1 base, the J end by 7 bases, with 22 bases between. The length of the CDR3 is 17 residues. Germline CDR1 and CDR2: SGHAT and FQNNGV. Written as DNA, the CDR3 is TGTGCCAGCAGCTTAGTTGGAGGGGTTAGCCTTCTGCGTGGCTACACCTTC. Residues: CASSLVGGVSLLRGYTF. Filled out from reference TRBV11-2 and TRBJ1-2, the complete variable domain reads EAGVAQSPRYKIIEKRQSVAFWCNPISGHATLYWYQQILGQGPKLLIQFQNNGVVDDSQLPKDRFSAERLKGVDSTLKIQPAKLEDSAVYLCASSLVGGVSLLRGYTFGSGTRLTVV.

This clonotype was counted at least ten times. The J gene is TRBJ2-7, the V gene TRBV11-3, with D perhaps matching TRBD2 (6 bases). Trimming pared 3 bases from V and 3 bases from J, leaving 12 bases between. There are 14 residues in the CDR3. Germline V CDR1 and CDR2: SGHNT, YENEEA. CDR3 sequence: CASSLPGLGYEQYF. CDR3 nucleotides: TGTGCCAGCAGCTTGCCGGGACTCGGCTACGAGCAGTACTTC.

This clonotype was observed a handful of times. The chain employs TRBV12-3 or TRBV12-4 and TRBJ1-1, with D unresolved. V lost 7 bases, J lost 6 bases, and 15 bases lay in between. There are 13 residues in the CDR3. CDR3 in amino acids: CASNLLGFAEAFF. CDR3 bases: TGTGCCAGCAACCTTTTAGGATTTGCTGAAGCTTTCTTT.

Many counts were recorded for this clonotype. The chain recombines TRBV2 with TRBJ2-7; either TRBD1 or TRBD2 may supply D (5 bases each). CDR3 length: 13 amino acids. Trimming removed 6 bases at V and 3 bases at J, with 12 bases between. Per germline, CDR1 SNHLY and CDR2 FYNNEI. The CDR3 protein is CASRRDADYEQYF. CDR3 nucleotides: TGTGCCAGCAGGAGGGACGCTGACTACGAGCAGTACTTC.

This rearrangement joins TRBV28 to TRBJ2-5, with 13 bases that match TRBD2. Per the germline V gene, CDR1 is MDHEN and CDR2 is SYDVKM. This CDR3 region has 16 residues. V lost 5 bases, J lost 4 bases, and 7 bases stayed unmatched. The CDR3 region has the DNA TGTGCCAGCAGTCCCCAGGGACTAGCGGGAAGAGAGACCCAGTACTTC. The encoded protein is CASSPQGLAGRETQYF.

The chain recombines TRBV12-3 or TRBV12-4 with TRBJ2-7, with a possible D match to TRBD1 (6 bases). V gave up 7 bases and J gave up 8 bases, with 18 bases separating them. The length of the CDR3 is 13 residues. CDR3 in DNA: TGTGCCAGCACCGCAATGCAGGGGTGGAAGCAGTACTTC. Translating it yields CASTAMQGWKQYF.

The chain joins TRBV4-1 to TRBJ1-2; D is possibly TRBD1 (5 bases). Germline V CDR1 and CDR2: MGHRA, YSYEKL. CDR3 length: 15 amino acids. V was trimmed by 2 bases and J by 8 bases, leaving 18 bases between them. The DNA of the CDR3 is TGCGCCAGCAGCCAACCGCCGTGGGGGTCAGAAGGCTACACCTTC. The encoded protein is CASSQPPWGSEGYTF.

This clonotype was seen many times. Since a much larger clone is just one base distant, this may be a read error. This chain joins TRBV30 and TRBJ1-1, with a weak D call TRBD1 (5 bases). CDR1 is GTSNPN and CDR2 is SVGIG in the germline V gene (reference sequence). The CDR3 runs to 13 residues. The CDR3 DNA sequence: TGTGCCTGGGACCAGGGATACAGCACTGAAGTTTTCTTT. Amino acids: CAWDQGYSTEVFF.